This T cell receptor (beta chain) derives from a study of T cell responses to AZD1222 COVID-19 vaccine. The study, taken as a whole, reports: Sampled repertoires all dated from after the peak T cell response. Nearly half of unique spike-specific TCRs reportedly avoided B.1.351 and B.1.1.7 mutated regions.

Germline loops: CDR1 LGHNA, CDR2 YSLEER. The CDR3 length is 15 residues. V gave up 0 bases and J gave up 1 base, with 7 bases separating them. With respect to this clone: Antigen unknown.

Profiled with immunoSEQ multiplex PCR; TCRdb holds only in-frame clones, not every one. Here the sample spans 160,000 or so clones, roughly 86% being singletons. The origin of this receptor is an adult in good health. This sample comprised peripheral blood, obtained on day 0 of AZD1222 vaccination. The chain combines TRBV4-3 with TRBJ1-5; D unclear. The DNA of the CDR3 is TGCGCCAGCAGCCAAGATAAAATGAGCAATCAGCCCCAGCATTTT. It yields the protein CASSQDKMSNQPQHF.